This TCR beta chain was captured by sequencing in a study of T cell repertoires in MIS-A myocarditis (dated by TCRdb to between 2022 and 2023). Amplification of TCRbeta CDR3 regions relied on the immunoSEQ bias-controlled multiplex PCR, followed by high-throughput sequencing. The source study handled its data this way. The immunoSEQ vendor pipeline collapsed and filtered CDR3 sequences to measure the abundance and frequency of each unique TCRbeta CDR3. CD-HIT clustered dominant CDR3 amino acid sequences with SARS-CoV-2-specific ImmuneCODE TCRbeta sequences at a 90% global sequence identity threshold. Clones at frequencies from 0.1 to 1 were categorized as hyperexpanded, and clones at frequencies from 0.01 to 0.1 were categorized as large. The CDR3 amino acid sequences and the V and J gene assignments of the dominant clones were confirmed with MiXCR. The R stringdist package was used to compute Levenshtein distances between the patient clonotypes and the ImmuneCODE hits. The clones in this table, taken by TCRdb from immuneACCESS, are in-frame only. Not every clone is retained; where verified, under half of the shortfall comes from an unresolved V gene, and the cause of the rest is unknown. Clone size and the V and J calls come from that table; the DNA yielded D and trimming. This sample has more than 9,000 clones in its table, and roughly 91% of those were observed once. More than 2% of the sample rests with the top ten.

The QIAamp DNA FFPE kit was used to extract genomic DNA from formalin-fixed paraffin-embedded autopsy tissue. Concerning this clone: This receptor's antigen is unknown. The sample holds no much larger clone one base away, and base qualities are not on file.

CDR1 and CDR2 are read off the germline V gene as MRHNA and SNTAGT. The CDR3, cysteine through phenylalanine, is 16 amino acids long. Only the CDR3 DNA stays, 48 bases, in frame from base 1. V is cut back by 2 bases and J by 0 bases, with 5 bases in the junction unmatched. The chain couples TRBV6-4 to TRBJ1-2; 8 bases in the middle match TRBD1. Sequenced sample: thoracic lymph node tissue obtained at autopsy. This receptor was taken from a man younger than 35 with fulminant myocarditis from multisystem inflammatory syndrome in adults (MIS-A) after COVID-19. The CDR3 region: CASSDGTGASNYGYTF. The DNA is as follows: TGTGCCAGCAGTGACGGGACAGGCGCTTCTAACTATGGCTACACCTTC.